The text below deals with one T cell receptor (beta chain). Its antigen is not known. The PCR made use of 60 Vbeta and 13 Jbeta primers. Clones were sequenced by immunoSEQ multiplex PCR, and TCRdb holds only the in-frame ones, with some missing. The table lists 65,000 to 95,000 clones. This entry belongs to a study of cytomegalovirus exposure and HLA in healthy donors. Overall study results and limits: In a later analysis, compared with equally common non-associated chains, HLA-associated beta chains were more expanded.

The V gene end was trimmed by 11 bases and the J gene end by 0 bases; junction bases not matched to a gene: 6. This CDR3 region has 13 residues. Per germline, CDR1 MNHEY and CDR2 SVGAGI. Sample: PBMCs. This clonotype originated in a female donor in good health and CMV-seropositive. The V and J genes are TRBV6-5 and TRBJ2-7; 8 nucleotides match TRBD1. In DNA form, the CDR3 reads TGTGCCTCGGGGACAGGTCCCTCCTACGAGCAGTACTTC. It specifies CASGTGPSYEQYF.